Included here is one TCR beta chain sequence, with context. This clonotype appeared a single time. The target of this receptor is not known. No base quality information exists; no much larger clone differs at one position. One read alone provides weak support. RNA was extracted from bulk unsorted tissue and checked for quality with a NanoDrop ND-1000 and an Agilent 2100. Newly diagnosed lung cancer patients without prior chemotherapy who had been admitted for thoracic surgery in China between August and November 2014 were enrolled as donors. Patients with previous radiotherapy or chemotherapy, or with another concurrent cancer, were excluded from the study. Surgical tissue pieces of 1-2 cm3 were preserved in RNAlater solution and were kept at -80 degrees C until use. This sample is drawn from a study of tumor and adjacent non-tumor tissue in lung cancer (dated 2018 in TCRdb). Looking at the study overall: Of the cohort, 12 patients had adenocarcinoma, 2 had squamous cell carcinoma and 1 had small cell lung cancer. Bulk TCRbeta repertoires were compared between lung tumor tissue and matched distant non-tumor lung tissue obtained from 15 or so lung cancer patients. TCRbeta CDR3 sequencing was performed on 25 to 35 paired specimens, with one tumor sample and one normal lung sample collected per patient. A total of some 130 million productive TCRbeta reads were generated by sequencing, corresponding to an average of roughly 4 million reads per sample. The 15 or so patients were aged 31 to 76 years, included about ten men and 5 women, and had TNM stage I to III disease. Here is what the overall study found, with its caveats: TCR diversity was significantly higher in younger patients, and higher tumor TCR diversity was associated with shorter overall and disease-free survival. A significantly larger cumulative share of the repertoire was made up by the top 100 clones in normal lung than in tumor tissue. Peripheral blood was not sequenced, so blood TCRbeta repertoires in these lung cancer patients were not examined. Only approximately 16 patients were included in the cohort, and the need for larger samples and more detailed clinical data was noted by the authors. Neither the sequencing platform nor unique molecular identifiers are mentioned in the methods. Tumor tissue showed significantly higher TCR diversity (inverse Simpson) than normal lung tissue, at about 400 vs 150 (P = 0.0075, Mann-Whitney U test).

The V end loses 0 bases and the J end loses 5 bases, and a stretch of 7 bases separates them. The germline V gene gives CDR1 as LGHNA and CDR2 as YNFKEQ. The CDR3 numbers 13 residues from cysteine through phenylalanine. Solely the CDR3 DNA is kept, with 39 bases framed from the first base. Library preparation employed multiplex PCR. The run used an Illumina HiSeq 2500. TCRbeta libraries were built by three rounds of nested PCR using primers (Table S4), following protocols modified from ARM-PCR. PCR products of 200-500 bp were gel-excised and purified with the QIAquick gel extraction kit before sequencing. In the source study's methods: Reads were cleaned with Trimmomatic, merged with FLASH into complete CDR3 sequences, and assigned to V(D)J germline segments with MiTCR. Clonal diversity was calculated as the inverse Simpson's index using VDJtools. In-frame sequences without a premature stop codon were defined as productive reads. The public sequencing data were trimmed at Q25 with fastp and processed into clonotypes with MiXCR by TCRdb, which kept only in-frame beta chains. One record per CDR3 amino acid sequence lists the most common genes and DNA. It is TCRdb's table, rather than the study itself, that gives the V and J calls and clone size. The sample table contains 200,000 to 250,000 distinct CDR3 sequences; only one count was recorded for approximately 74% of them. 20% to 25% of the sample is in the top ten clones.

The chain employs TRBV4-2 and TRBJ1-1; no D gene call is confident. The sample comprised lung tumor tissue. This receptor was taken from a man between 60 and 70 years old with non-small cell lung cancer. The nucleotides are TGTGCCAGCAGCCAAGAGGAGGATACTGAAGCTTTCTTT. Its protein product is CASSQEEDTEAFF.